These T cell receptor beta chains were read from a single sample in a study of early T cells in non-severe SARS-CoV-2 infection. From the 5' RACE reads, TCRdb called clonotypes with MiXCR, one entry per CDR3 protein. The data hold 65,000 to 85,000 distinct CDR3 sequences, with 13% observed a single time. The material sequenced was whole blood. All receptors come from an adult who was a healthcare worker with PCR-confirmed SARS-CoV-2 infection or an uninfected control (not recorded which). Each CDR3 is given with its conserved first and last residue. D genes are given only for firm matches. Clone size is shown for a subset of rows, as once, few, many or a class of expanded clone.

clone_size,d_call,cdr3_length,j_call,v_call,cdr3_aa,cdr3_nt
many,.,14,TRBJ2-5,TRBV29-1,CSVLGRGGQETQYF,TGCAGCGTCCTCGGGAGAGGGGGGCAAGAGACCCAGTACTTC
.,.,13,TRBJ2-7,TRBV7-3,CASSKGRPYEQYF,TGTGCCAGCAGCAAAGGGCGCCCCTACGAGCAGTACTTC
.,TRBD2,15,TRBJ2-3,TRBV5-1,CASSPTSVRTDTQYF,TGCGCCAGCAGCCCGACTAGCGTAAGAACAGATACGCAGTATTTT
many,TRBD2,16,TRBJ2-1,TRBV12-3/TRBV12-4,CASSLGGSGSRHEQFF,TGTGCCAGCAGTTTAGGAGGTAGCGGGAGTAGACATGAGCAGTTCTTC
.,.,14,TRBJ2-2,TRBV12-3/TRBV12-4,CASSSTVNTGELFF,TGTGCCAGCAGTTCCACAGTGAACACCGGGGAGCTGTTTTTT
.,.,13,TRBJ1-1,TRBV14,CASSQDWSTEAFF,TGTGCCAGCAGCCAAGATTGGAGCACTGAAGCTTTCTTT
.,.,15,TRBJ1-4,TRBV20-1,CSARDPYTGPEKLFF,TGCAGTGCTAGAGATCCTTACACAGGGCCCGAAAAACTGTTTTTT
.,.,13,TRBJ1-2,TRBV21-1,CASSKPGGNGYTF,TGTGCCAGCAGCAAGCCTGGGGGGAATGGCTACACCTTC
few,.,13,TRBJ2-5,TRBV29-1,CSVALGAAETQYF,TGCAGCGTTGCTTTAGGGGCTGCGGAGACCCAGTACTTC
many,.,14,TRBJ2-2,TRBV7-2,CASSRVTNTGELFF,TGTGCCAGCAGCCGAGTCACGAACACCGGGGAGCTGTTTTTT
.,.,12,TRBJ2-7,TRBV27,CASSSQGYEQYF,TGTGCCAGCAGTTCCCAGGGGTACGAGCAGTACTTC
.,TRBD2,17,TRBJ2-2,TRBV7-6,CASSLAGLAGSTGELFF,TGTGCCAGCAGCTTAGCGGGACTAGCGGGGAGTACCGGGGAGCTGTTTTTT
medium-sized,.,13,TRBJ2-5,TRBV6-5,CASSGRYQETQYF,TGTGCCAGCAGCGGACGGTACCAAGAGACCCAGTACTTC
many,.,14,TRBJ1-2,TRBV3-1,CASSQEGRNYGYTF,TGTGCCAGCAGCCAAGAGGGTCGCAACTATGGCTACACCTTC
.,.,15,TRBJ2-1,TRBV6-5,CASSYRVLAYNEQFF,TGTGCCAGCAGTTACCGGGTACTAGCCTACAATGAGCAGTTCTTC
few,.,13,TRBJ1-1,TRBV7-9,CASSLSEGSEAFF,TGTGCCAGCAGCTTATCGGAGGGTAGTGAAGCTTTCTTT
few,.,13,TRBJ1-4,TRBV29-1,CSAGGKINEKLFF,TGCAGCGCCGGGGGGAAAATTAATGAAAAACTGTTTTTT
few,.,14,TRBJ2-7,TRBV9,CASSVGVPSYEQYF,TGTGCCAGCAGCGTTGGGGTACCGTCCTACGAGCAGTACTTC
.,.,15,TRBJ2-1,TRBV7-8,CASILESGSYNEQFF,TGTGCCAGCATCCTCGAGTCGGGATCCTACAATGAGCAGTTCTTC
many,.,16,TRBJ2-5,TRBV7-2,CASSPRPPPVAETQYF,TGTGCCAGCAGCCCCCGCCCCCCTCCTGTGGCAGAGACCCAGTACTTC